This TCR beta chain was sequenced in a study of post-analysis software for immune sequencing data. Whole-study context: The disease courses covered relapsing-remitting, secondary progressive and progressive-relapsing multiple sclerosis. Study observations and caveats: Significantly lower normalized Chao1 diversity was found in patients with multiple sclerosis relative to controls. Pronounced co-clustering by F measure was evident among identically batched samples. Patients had higher frequencies than controls of roughly 5 TRBV segments, including TRBV5-6, TRBV5-1 and TRBV20-1.

To note about this clonotype: Its antigen is unknown.

Every TCR beta cDNA library bore unique molecular identifiers. With about 0.95 to 11 million T cells as the source, roughly 500,000 cDNA molecules resulted. From the PCR reads, TCRdb called clonotypes with MiXCR, one entry per CDR3 protein. Among 600,000 to 750,000 distinct CDR3 sequences listed, around 64% were seen once. Germline lookup yields CDR1 LGHNT and CDR2 FRNRAP. With 5 bases clipped from V and 8 bases from J, the junction kept 2 bases outside the gene matches. CDR3 length equals 14 residues. Material for sequencing was blood. This TCR derives from a girl aged 2 to 9 with multiple sclerosis. The rearrangement joins TRBV12-5 to TRBJ2-1, with TRBD2 identical over 14 bases. The DNA of the CDR3 is TGTGCTAGTGGTCTGGGACTAGCGGGAGATGAGCAGTTCTTC. This codes for CASGLGLAGDEQFF.